This T cell receptor (beta chain) derives from a study of human T cells and chemical hapten exposure. Study context: Slight differences in pooled library volume were the main source of varying TCR yields across samples.

TCRdb re-derived calls from the RACE reads in MiXCR, one entry per CDR3 protein. The profile shows 150,000 to 200,000 distinct CDR3 sequences, about a quarter of them singletons. The time point: patch test 3, about 24 weeks after DPC sensitization. Noted treatment: therapeutic diphenylcyclopropenone sensitization with weekly scalp DPC. Patients had alopecia, were aged 18 to 70, and were not pregnant. The J segment lost 4 bases and the V segment lost 4 bases, leaving 5 bases of the junction unmatched. This CDR3 contains 14 residues. CDR1 is ENHRY and CDR2 is SYGVKD in the germline V gene. The clonotype originates from a young woman with alopecia areata. Some clones in this sample may be carry-over from other donors' samples. The V gene is TRBV10-3, the J gene TRBJ2-3; 7 positions match TRBD2. The sample consisted of whole blood, taken in connection with sensitization to the hapten diphenylcyclopropenone (DPC). The CDR3 nucleotides are TGTGCCATCAGTGCGGGTGGGAGGGCAGATACGCAGTATTTT. Protein: CAISAGGRADTQYF.